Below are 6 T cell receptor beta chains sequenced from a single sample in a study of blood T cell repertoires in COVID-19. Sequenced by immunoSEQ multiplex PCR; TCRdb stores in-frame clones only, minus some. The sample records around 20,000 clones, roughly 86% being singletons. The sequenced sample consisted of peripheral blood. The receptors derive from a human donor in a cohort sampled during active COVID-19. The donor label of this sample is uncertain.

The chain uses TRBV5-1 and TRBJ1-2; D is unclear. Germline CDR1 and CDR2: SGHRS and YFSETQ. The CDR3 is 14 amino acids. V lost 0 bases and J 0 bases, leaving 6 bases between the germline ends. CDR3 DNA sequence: TGCGCCAGCAGCTTGGTTACAGCTAACTATGGCTACACCTTC. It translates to CASSLVTANYGYTF.

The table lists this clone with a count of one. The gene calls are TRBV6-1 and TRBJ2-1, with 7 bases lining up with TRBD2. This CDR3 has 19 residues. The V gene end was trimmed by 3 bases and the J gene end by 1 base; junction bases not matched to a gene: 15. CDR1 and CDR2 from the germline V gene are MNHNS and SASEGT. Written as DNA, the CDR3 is TGTGCCAGCAGTGAGCGGGCGGGGATAGCGGGCATATCCTACAATGAGCAGTTCTTC. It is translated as CASSERAGIAGISYNEQFF.

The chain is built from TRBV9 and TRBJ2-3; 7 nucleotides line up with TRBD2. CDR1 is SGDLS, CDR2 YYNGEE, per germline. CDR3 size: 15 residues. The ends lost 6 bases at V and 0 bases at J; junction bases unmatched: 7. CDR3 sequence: CASTPFSGSTDTQYF. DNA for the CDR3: TGTGCCAGCACCCCTTTTAGCGGGAGCACAGATACGCAGTATTTT. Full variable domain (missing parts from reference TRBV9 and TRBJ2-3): DSGVTQTPKHLITATGQRVTLRCSPRSGDLSVYWYQQSLDQGLQFLIQYYNGEERAKGNILERFSAQQFPDLHSELNLSSLELGDSALYFCASTPFSGSTDTQYFGPGTRLTVL.

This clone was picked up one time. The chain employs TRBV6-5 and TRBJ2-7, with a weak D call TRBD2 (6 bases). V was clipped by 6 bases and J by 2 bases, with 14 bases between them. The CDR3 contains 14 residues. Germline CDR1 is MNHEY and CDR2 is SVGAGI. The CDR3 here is CASRAYSGPYEQYF. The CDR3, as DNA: TGTGCCAGCAGGGCCTATAGCGGACCCTACGAGCAGTACTTC.

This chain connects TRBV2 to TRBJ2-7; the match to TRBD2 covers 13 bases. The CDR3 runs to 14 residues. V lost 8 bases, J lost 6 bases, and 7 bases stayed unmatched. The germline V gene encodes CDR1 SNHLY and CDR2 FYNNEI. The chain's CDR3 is CASCGLAGETEQYF. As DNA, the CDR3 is TGTGCCAGCTGCGGACTAGCGGGAGAAACCGAGCAGTACTTC.

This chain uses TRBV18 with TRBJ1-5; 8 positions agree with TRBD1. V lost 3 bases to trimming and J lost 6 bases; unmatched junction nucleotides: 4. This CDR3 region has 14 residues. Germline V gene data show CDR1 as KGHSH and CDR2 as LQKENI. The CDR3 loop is CASSPDRAGQPQHF. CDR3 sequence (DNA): TGTGCCAGCTCACCGGACAGGGCGGGTCAGCCCCAGCATTTT.